These 17 T cell receptor beta chains were sequenced from one sample in a study of blood T cells in healthy people across ages. With a J-beta primer mix and a sample-barcoded 5' primer, a second PCR ran about 6 to 11 cycles. TCRdb independently ran MiXCR on the 5' RACE reads; one entry per CDR3 protein. The sample contains about 630,000 distinct CDR3 sequences, more than 20% of which appear only once. The sample consisted of blood. The receptors originated from a man aged 65-85 years in good health.

There are a few counts of this clonotype. The rearrangement links TRBV24-1 to TRBJ2-5; TRBD1 is a possible D gene (5 bases). The DNA matches TRBJ2-1 better at its end, which makes the J call doubtful. This CDR3 contains 16 residues. The germline gives CDR1 KGHDR, CDR2 SFDVKD. The CDR3 DNA follows: TGTGCCACCAGTGATTTTAAAGGGGCGACTTGGAATGAGCAGTTCTTC. The encoded protein is CATSDFKGATWNEQFF.

The V and J genes are TRBV19 and TRBJ2-1; 11 nucleotides match TRBD2. The germline CDR1 and CDR2 sequences are LNHDA and SQIVND (reference sequence). This CDR3 contains 14 residues. The chain's CDR3 is CASGRAYSYNEQFF. The CDR3 DNA reads TGTGCTAGCGGGAGGGCCTATTCCTACAATGAGCAGTTCTTC.

This CDR3 is CASRPGGTSGRIEQFF. CDR3 sequence (DNA): TGCGCCAGCCGCCCGGGAGGGACTAGCGGGAGAATTGAGCAGTTCTTC. The J gene is TRBJ2-1, the V gene TRBV5-1; 14 nucleotides match TRBD2. The CDR3 spans 16 residues. Germline V gene lookup returns CDR1 SGHRS and CDR2 YFSETQ. The junction had 12 bases not matched to a gene; V was cut back by 7 bases and J by 9 bases.

The chain recombines TRBV20-1 with TRBJ1-1, with 7 nucleotides matching TRBD1. This CDR3 has 14 residues. With 1 base clipped from V and 1 base from J, the junction kept 3 bases outside the gene matches. Germline values: CDR1 DFQATT, CDR2 SNEGSKA (reference sequence). CDR3 sequence: CSARARDRNTEAFF. The DNA for the CDR3 is TGCAGTGCTAGAGCTCGGGACAGGAACACTGAAGCTTTCTTT.

The chain couples TRBV11-2 to TRBJ2-5; TRBD1 might be the D (6 bases). The J call may be in error: the DNA end matches TRBJ2-1 better. The CDR3 runs 15 residues. The germline CDR1 and CDR2 sequences are SGHAT and FQNNGV. DNA of the CDR3: TGTGCCAGCAGCTTAGTCTACAGGGCCGACAATGAGCAGTTCTTC. This encodes CASSLVYRADNEQFF.

In this sample, this clonotype turned up a few times. This chain uses TRBV28 with TRBJ1-4; D not certain. V dropped 6 bases and J dropped 8 bases, with 16 bases sitting between them. Germline CDR1 reads MDHEN; CDR2 reads SYDVKM. This CDR3 is 14 amino acids long. The CDR3 DNA is TGTGCCAGCAGCCCCAGTGGAATCAAAGAAAAACTGTTTTTT. Residues: CASSPSGIKEKLFF.

The chain employs TRBV9 and TRBJ2-1, with D perhaps matching TRBD1 or TRBD2 (5 bases each). The CDR3 has 14 amino acids. V lost 0 bases and J lost 5, with 9 bases in between. Germline CDR1 reads SGDLS; CDR2 reads YYNGEE. CDR3 in DNA: TGTGCCAGCAGCGTAGAGGGACGGAACAATGAGCAGTTCTTC. Translating gives CASSVEGRNNEQFF.

This clonotype was counted a few times. The chain couples TRBV4-3 to TRBJ2-2; TRBD1 matches 8 bases. The CDR3 covers 15 residues. CDR1 is LGHNA and CDR2 is YSLEER in the germline V gene. The junction had 11 bases not matched to a gene; V was cut back by 6 bases and J by 8 bases. The CDR3 sequence is CASSSQGAAGGELFF. The CDR3 nucleotides are TGCGCCAGCAGTAGTCAGGGGGCGGCTGGGGGGGAGCTGTTTTTT.

CDR3 residues: CSVDTADTQYF. Here the CDR3 DNA reads TGCAGCGTCGACACGGCTGATACGCAGTATTTT. The chain joins TRBV29-1 to TRBJ2-3; D unresolved. Trimming took 6 bases from V and 6 from J, leaving 10 bases between them. Germline V gives CDR1 SQVTM, CDR2 ANQGSEA. CDR3 length: 11 residues.

The chain couples TRBV7-9 to TRBJ2-5, with 10 bases aligning to TRBD2. The end of the DNA fits TRBJ2-7 better, so the J call may be wrong. This CDR3 contains 16 residues. Per germline, CDR1 SEHNR and CDR2 FQNEAQ (reference sequence). CDR3 protein: CASSPRLAGKLYEQYF. The CDR3 nucleotides are TGTGCCAGCAGCCCCCGACTAGCGGGTAAACTATACGAGCAGTACTTC.

The chain is built from TRBV20-1 and TRBJ2-3; TRBD2 matches at 7 bases. Germline V CDR1 and CDR2: DFQATT, SNEGSKA (reference sequence). The V and J ends lost 0 bases and 6 bases, in that order; junction bases with no gene match: 9. CDR3 length equals 15 residues. The CDR3 spells CSARDRVLALDTQYF. In DNA form, the CDR3 reads TGCAGTGCTAGAGATCGGGTACTAGCGCTGGATACGCAGTATTTT.

The chain employs TRBV9 and TRBJ1-4, with D uncertain. The CDR3 is 15 amino acids. Trimming cost V 4 bases and J 7 bases, with 17 bases left between them. Germline CDR1 SGDLS, CDR2 YYNGEE. CDR3 nucleotide sequence: TGTGCCAGCAGCCCAAGTCACGGTGGGCGTGAAAAACTGTTTTTT. This sequence encodes CASSPSHGGREKLFF.

This sequence joins TRBV12-3 or TRBV12-4 and TRBJ2-1; 10 bases match TRBD2. The length of the CDR3 is 16 residues. V trimming: 5 bases; J trimming: 7 bases; junction bases outside the gene matches: 11. In nucleotides, the CDR3 is TGTGCCAGCAGTCCCCGGTCAGCGGGAGGGCGTAATGAGCAGTTCTTC. Encoded protein: CASSPRSAGGRNEQFF.

A few counts support this clonotype. The chain recombines TRBV3-1 with TRBJ2-4; unclear D gene. Germline CDR1 and CDR2: LGHDT and YNNKEL (reference sequence). Trimming took 1 base from V and 1 from J, leaving 17 bases between them. This CDR3 region has 18 residues. CDR3 sequence (DNA): TGTGCCAGCAGCCAAGTATCGTCTCGGGTGAAGGCCAAAAACATTCAGTACTTC. Its translation: CASSQVSSRVKAKNIQYF. The full variable domain, in which reference TRBV3-1 and TRBJ2-4 provide the parts outside the CDR3, is DTAVSQTPKYLVTQMGNDKSIKCEQNLGHDTMYWYKQDSKKFLKIMFSYNNKELIINETVPNRFSPKSPDKAHLNLHINSLELGDSAVYFCASSQVSSRVKAKNIQYFGAGTRLSVL.

The chain is built from TRBV4-3 and TRBJ2-5; 7 bases are shared with TRBD1. The tail of the sequence fits TRBJ2-7 better, so the J call may be wrong. This CDR3 is 15 amino acids long. Germline CDR1 reads LGHNA; CDR2 reads YSLEER. CDR3 in DNA: TGCGCCAGCAGCCAATGGGGACAGAACTCCTACGAGCAGTACTTC. Its translation: CASSQWGQNSYEQYF.

This clonotype was picked up a small number of times. The V call is TRBV4-1, the J call TRBJ2-3; 8 bases are shared with TRBD2. CDR3 length: 14 amino acids. The trim removed 6 bases at V and 2 bases at J, leaving 4 bases unmatched. Germline V gives CDR1 MGHRA, CDR2 YSYEKL. The CDR3 coding sequence is TGCGCCAGCAGACGGACTAGCACCACAGATACGCAGTATTTT. Amino acid sequence: CASRRTSTTDTQYF.

V and J are TRBV2 and TRBJ2-2, with D possibly being TRBD2 (6 bases). The ends were cut back, 2 bases at V and 5 bases at J, with 12 bases in the middle. This CDR3 has 15 amino acids. Germline values: CDR1 SNHLY, CDR2 FYNNEI. CDR3 protein: CASSEILAVTGELFF. In DNA form, the CDR3 reads TGTGCCAGCAGTGAAATCTTAGCGGTTACCGGGGAGCTGTTTTTT.